These T cell receptor beta chains were read from a single sample in a study of post-analysis software for immune sequencing data. In TCRdb, the PCR reads were re-called with MiXCR into one record per CDR3 protein. The table records hundreds of thousands of distinct CDR3 sequences, roughly 50% of them present only once. Sequencing used blood. These receptor sequences come from a girl aged 10-17 years with multiple sclerosis. Each CDR3 is given with its conserved first and last residue. Each record gives: clone size, D gene, J gene, V gene, CDR3 DNA, CDR3 protein. D genes are given only for firm matches. Rows give clone size only sometimes, using once, few, many, or a class for an expanded clone.

.	.	TRBJ2-4	TRBV20-1	TGCAGTGCGTGGCAGGTAGCTTTATACAATGAGCAGTACTTC	CSAWQVALYNEQYF
few	TRBD1	TRBJ2-6	TRBV7-9	TGTGCCAGCAACCAGGACAGGGTAGGGTCTGGGGCCAACGTCCTGACTTTC	CASNQDRVGSGANVLTF
.	.	TRBJ1-1	TRBV7-9	TGTGCCAGCAGCTATAAGGGGACACTGAACACTGAAGCTTTCTTT	CASSYKGTLNTEAFF
.	.	TRBJ2-1	TRBV6-5	TGTGCCAGCAGTGACAGGTGGACCACCGATGAGCAGTTCTTC	CASSDRWTTDEQFF
.	.	TRBJ2-7	TRBV5-1	TGCGCCAGCAGCTTGGCTCCCGCGGGTCTCTACGAGCAGTACTTC	CASSLAPAGLYEQYF
few	TRBD2	TRBJ2-1	TRBV14	TGTGCCAGCAGCCAAGATACGGTAGCGGGAGTAGGCCATGAGCAGTTCTTC	CASSQDTVAGVGHEQFF
.	.	TRBJ2-7	TRBV7-3	TGTGCCAGCAGCTTTGAACCCGGGACTTACCACGAGCAGTACTTC	CASSFEPGTYHEQYF
.	.	TRBJ2-7	TRBV20-1	TGCAGTGCCACGTTACCGCGGACAGTCTCCTACGAGCAGTACTTC	CSATLPRTVSYEQYF
.	.	TRBJ1-2	TRBV6-6	TGTGCCAGCAGTTACACGACAGCACCCCTGGGCTACACCTTC	CASSYTTAPLGYTF
once	.	TRBJ2-7	TRBV12-3/TRBV12-4	TGTGCCAGCTCCCCCCCTAGCGTCGAGGGCTACGAGCAGTACTTC	CASSPPSVEGYEQYF
few	.	TRBJ2-5	TRBV7-3	TGTGCCAGCAGCTTAAACCCATCCGGGGAGACCCAGTACTTC	CASSLNPSGETQYF
.	TRBD2	TRBJ2-3	TRBV5-1	TGCGCCAGCAGCCTGGGAGCTAGCGGAGCTAGCGCAGATACGCAGTATTTT	CASSLGASGASADTQYF
.	TRBD1	TRBJ1-2	TRBV29-1	TGCAGCGTTGGGGGGAGACAGGGGGCGTCTGGCTACACCTTC	CSVGGRQGASGYTF
.	.	TRBJ2-1	TRBV5-1	TGCGCCAGCAGCTTGCATGGGGCAGGACTATTCTCTCAACTCTACAATGAGCAGTTCTTC	CASSLHGAGLFSQLYNEQFF
few	TRBD2	TRBJ2-3	TRBV9	TGTGCCAGCAGCGTAGGCGGGAGGGCTGGAGATACGCAGTATTTT	CASSVGGRAGDTQYF
.	.	TRBJ2-5	TRBV18	TGTGCCAGCTCACCACTTTTCACAGAACGAGAGACCCAGTACTTC	CASSPLFTERETQYF